The TCR beta chain described here comes from a study of type 1 regulatory T cells (dated by TCRdb to 2020 to 2022). Background on the whole study: The study characterized an in vitro protocol that generated a Tr1-enriched, alloantigen-specific CD4 T cell product named T-allo10. T-allo10 was being tested clinically in patients with hematological malignancies who were undergoing allogeneic hematopoietic stem cell transplantation.

The paper's findings and limits, for the study overall: Tr1 cells showed a more restricted TCR repertoire than non-Tr1 cells, which the study interpreted as alloantigen-induced clonal expansion.

The germline V gene (reference sequence) provides CDR1 DFQATT and CDR2 SNEGSKA. Counted from cysteine to phenylalanine, this CDR3 has 14 amino acids. The retained sequence is limited to the CDR3, 42 bases, with the frame set at the first base. Trimming at the junction amounts to 5 bases on V and 0 bases on J, and the germline ends lie 8 bases apart. Sequencing instrument: Illumina MiSeq. The public reads were reanalyzed by TCRdb: fastp trimming at Q25, MiXCR alignment, in-frame beta chains only. Every CDR3 protein is listed once, alongside the most common genes and DNA of its rows. The sample contains more than 50,000 distinct CDR3 sequences, 60% to 65% of them found a single time. The ten top clones hold about 2% of the sample. On this clonotype itself: The clone's antigen remains unknown. No quality values exist for individual bases; no much larger clone is one base distant.

The sequence links TRBV20-1 to TRBJ1-6, and TRBD1 may be the D gene, going by 6 matching bases. The sequence derives from a human donor in good health. Material: cultured non-Tr1 T cells, either the whole culture or a sorted T cell fraction (not recorded which). What this sample's cell subset or site label stands for: non-Tr1 population from the T-allo10 product. The CDR3 amino acid sequence is: CSAVQGSYNSPLHF. The sequenced DNA: TGCAGTGCTGTACAGGGCTCCTATAATTCACCCCTCCACTTT.